In this sample, the clone carrying this T cell receptor beta chain turned up once. This sample is part of a study of cytomegalovirus exposure and HLA in healthy donors. The CDR3 totals 14 residues. The germline gives CDR1 MNHNY, CDR2 SVGAGI (reference sequence). V shed 2 bases and J 6 bases; nucleotides not matched to a gene: 5. The PCR used 60 Vbeta and 13 Jbeta primers. TCRdb keeps only in-frame clones here, not all; method: immunoSEQ multiplex PCR. The sample comprises 150,000 or so clones, approximately 79% of which are singletons, and roughly 4% rests with the top ten. The sequence derives from a man aged 18 to 29 in good health and CMV-seropositive. The specimen was PBMCs. V is TRBV6-6 and J is TRBJ2-5, with TRBD1 matching over 8 bases. The DNA for the CDR3 is TGTGCCAGCAGTTACCTGGACAGGGCCCAGACCCAGTACTTC. Its translation: CASSYLDRAQTQYF.